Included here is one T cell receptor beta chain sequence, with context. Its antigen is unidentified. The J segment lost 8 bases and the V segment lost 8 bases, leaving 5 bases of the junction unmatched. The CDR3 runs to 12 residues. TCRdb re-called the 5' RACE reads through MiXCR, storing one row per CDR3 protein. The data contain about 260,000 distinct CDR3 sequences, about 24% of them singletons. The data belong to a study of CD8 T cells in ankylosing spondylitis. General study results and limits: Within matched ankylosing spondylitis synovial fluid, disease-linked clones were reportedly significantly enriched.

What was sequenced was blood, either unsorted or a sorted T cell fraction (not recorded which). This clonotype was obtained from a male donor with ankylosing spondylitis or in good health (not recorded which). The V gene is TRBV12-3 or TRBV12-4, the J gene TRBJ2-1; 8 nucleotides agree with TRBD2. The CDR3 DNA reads TGTGCCAGCGCTGCGGGGGGAGATGAGCAGTTCTTC. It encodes CASAAGGDEQFF.